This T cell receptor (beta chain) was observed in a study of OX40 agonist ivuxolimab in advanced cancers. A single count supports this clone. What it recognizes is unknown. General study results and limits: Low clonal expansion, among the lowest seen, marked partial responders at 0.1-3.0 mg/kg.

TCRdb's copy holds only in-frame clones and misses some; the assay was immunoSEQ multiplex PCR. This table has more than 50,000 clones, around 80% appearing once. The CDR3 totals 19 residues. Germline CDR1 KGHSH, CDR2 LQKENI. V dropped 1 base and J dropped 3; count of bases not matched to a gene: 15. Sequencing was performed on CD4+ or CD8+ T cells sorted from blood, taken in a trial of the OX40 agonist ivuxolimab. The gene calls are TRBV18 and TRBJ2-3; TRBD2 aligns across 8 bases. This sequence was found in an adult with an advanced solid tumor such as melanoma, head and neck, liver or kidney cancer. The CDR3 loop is CASSPLLRAGGRRTDTQYF. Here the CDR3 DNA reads TGTGCCAGCTCACCACTACTCCGAGCAGGCGGGAGGCGGACAGATACGCAGTATTTT. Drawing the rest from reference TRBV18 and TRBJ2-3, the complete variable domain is NAGVMQNPRHLVRRRGQEARLRCSPMKGHSHVYWYRQLPEEGLKFMVYLQKENIIDESGMPKERFSAEFPKEGPSILRIQQVVRGDSAAYFCASSPLLRAGGRRTDTQYFGPGTRLTVL.